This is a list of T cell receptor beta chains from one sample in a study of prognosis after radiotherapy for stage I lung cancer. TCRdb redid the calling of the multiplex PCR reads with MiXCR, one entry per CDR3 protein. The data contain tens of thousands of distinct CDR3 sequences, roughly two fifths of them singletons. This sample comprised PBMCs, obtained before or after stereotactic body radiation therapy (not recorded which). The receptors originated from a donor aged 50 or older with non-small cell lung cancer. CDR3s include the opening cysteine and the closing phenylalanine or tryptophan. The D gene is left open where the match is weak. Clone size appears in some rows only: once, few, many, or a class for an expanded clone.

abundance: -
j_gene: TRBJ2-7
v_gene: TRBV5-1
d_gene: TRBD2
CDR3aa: CASSLSTSGRMSKQYF
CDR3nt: TGCGCCAGCAGCTTGTCAACTAGCGGGCGTATGAGCAAGCAGTACTTC

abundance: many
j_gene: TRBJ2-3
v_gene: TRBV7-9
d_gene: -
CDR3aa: CASSLWRPTSTDTQYF
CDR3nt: TGTGCCAGCAGCTTATGGAGACCGACTAGCACAGATACGCAGTATTTT

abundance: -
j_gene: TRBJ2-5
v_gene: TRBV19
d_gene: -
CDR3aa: CASSMGHGRRETQYF
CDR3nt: TGTGCCAGTAGTATGGGACATGGTCGTCGAGAGACCCAGTACTTC

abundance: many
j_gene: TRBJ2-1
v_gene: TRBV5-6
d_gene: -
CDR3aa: CASSRDDFYNEQFF
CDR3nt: TGTGCCAGCAGCCGGGACGACTTTTACAATGAGCAGTTCTTC

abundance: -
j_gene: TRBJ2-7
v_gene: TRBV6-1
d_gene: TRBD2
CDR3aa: CASGLAGRMEQYF
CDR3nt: TGTGCCAGCGGACTAGCGGGCCGGATGGAGCAGTACTTC

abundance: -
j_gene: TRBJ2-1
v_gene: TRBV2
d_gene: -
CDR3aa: CASIVAAPGERFF
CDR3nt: TGTGCCAGCATTGTTGCGGCCCCCGGGGAGCGGTTCTTC

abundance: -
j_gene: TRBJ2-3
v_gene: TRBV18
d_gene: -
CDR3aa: CASSRDHLEADTQYF
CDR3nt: TGTGCCAGCTCGCGGGACCATTTGGAAGCAGATACGCAGTATTTT

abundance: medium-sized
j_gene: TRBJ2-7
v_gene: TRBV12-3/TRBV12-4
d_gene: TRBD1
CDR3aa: CASSYTGGEQYF
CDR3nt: TGTGCCAGCAGTTATACAGGGGGCGAACAGTACTTC

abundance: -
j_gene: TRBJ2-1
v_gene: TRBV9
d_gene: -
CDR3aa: CASSSGQGNEQFF
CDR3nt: TGTGCCAGCAGCAGTGGTCAGGGCAATGAGCAGTTCTTC

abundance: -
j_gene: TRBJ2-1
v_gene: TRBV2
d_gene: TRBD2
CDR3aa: CASSPIGGAYNEQFF
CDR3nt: TGTGCCAGCAGTCCCATCGGGGGGGCCTACAATGAGCAGTTCTTT

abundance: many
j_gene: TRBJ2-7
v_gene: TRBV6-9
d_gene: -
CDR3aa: CASSLDNSYEQYF
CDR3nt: TGTGCCAGCAGTTTAGACAACTCCTACGAGCAGTACTTC

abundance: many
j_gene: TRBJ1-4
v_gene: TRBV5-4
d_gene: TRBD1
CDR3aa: CASSPWTGTTNEKLFF
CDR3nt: TGTGCCAGCAGTCCTTGGACAGGCACAACTAATGAAAAACTGTTTTTT

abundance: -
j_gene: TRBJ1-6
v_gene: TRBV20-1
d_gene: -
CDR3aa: CSARGAQVITLHF
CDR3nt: TGCAGTGCTAGAGGAGCCCAAGTGATCACCCTCCACTTT

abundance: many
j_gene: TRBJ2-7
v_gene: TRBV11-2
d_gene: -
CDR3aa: CASSLEAGSAYEQYF
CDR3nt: TGTGCCAGCAGCTTAGAGGCAGGTTCGGCCTACGAGCAGTACTTC

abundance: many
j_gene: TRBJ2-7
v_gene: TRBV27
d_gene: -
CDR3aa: CASSLFYSSYEQYF
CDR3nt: TGTGCCAGCAGTTTATTTTACAGCAGCTACGAGCAGTACTTC

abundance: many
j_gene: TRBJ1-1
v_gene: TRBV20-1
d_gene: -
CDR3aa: CSVRAGNTEAFF
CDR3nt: TGCAGTGTTCGAGCAGGGAACACTGAAGCTTTCTTT

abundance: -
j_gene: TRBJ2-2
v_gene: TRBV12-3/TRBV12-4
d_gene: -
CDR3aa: CASSLEGGELFF
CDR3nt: TGTGCCAGCAGTTTAGAGGGCGGGGAGCTGTTTTTT

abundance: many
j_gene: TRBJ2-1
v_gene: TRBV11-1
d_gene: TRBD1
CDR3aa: CASRQPGQGANEQFF
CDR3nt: TGTGCCAGCAGGCAGCCGGGACAGGGGGCCAATGAGCAGTTCTTC

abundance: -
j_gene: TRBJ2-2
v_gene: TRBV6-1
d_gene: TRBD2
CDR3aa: CAILRLAGGNTGELFF
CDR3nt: TGTGCCATTCTCCGGCTAGCGGGGGGTAACACCGGGGAGCTGTTTTTT

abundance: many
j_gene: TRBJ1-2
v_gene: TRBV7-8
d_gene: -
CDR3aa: CASSLGLVTSYTF
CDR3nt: TGTGCCAGCAGCTTAGGGTTGGTAACAAGCTACACCTTC

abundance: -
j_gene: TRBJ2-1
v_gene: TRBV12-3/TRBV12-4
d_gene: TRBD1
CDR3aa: CASSRQGEYNEQFF
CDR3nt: TGTGCCAGCAGTAGACAGGGGGAGTACAATGAGCAGTTCTTC

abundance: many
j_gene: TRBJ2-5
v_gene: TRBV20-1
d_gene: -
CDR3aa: CSASEDRGFRFYQETQYF
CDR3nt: TGCAGTGCTAGTGAGGATCGGGGCTTTCGATTTTACCAAGAGACCCAGTACTTC

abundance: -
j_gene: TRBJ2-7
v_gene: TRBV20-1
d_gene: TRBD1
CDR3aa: CSAEWADRGSYEQYF
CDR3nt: TGCAGTGCAGAGTGGGCGGACAGGGGATCCTACGAGCAGTACTTC

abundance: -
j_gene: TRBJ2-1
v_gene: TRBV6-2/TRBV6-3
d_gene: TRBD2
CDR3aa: CASKRTSGPNEQFF
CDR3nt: TGTGCCAGCAAAAGGACTAGCGGGCCAAATGAGCAGTTCTTC

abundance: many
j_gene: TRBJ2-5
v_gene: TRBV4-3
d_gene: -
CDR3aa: CASSQDPGETQYF
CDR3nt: TGCGCCAGCAGCCAAGATCCGGGAGAGACCCAGTACTTC

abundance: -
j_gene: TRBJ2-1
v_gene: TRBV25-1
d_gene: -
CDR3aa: CASSADSLYNEQFF
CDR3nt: TGTGCCAGCAGTGCGGACAGCCTCTACAATGAGCAGTTCTTC

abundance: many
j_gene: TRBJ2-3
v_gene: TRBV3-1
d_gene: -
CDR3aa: CASSQVRNTQYF
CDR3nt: TGTGCCAGCAGCCAAGTTAGGAATACGCAGTATTTT

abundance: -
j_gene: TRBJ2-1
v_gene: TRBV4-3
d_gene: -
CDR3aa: CASSQEISSYNEQFF
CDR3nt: TGCGCCAGCAGCCAAGAAATCAGCTCCTACAATGAGCAGTTCTTC

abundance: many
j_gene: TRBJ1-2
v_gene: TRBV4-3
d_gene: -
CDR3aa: CASSQDWVNYGYTF
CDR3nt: TGCGCCAGCAGCCAAGATTGGGTTAACTATGGCTACACCTTC

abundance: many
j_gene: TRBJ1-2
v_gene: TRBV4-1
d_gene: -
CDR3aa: CASSREIVSDWYGYTF
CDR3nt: TGCGCCAGCAGCCGAGAAATTGTTTCTGATTGGTATGGCTACACCTTC

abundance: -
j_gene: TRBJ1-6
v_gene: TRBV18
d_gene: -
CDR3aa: CASSPRADSYNSPPHF
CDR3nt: TGTGCCAGCTCACCTAGGGCAGACTCCTATAATTCACCCCCCCACTTT

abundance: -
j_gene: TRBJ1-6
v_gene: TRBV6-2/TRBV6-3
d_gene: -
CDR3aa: CASSPLGGGAGNSPLHF
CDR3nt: TGTGCCAGCAGTCCCCTCGGTGGGGGGGCTGGCAATTCACCCCTCCACTTT

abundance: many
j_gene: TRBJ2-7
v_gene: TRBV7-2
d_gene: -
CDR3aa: CASSFSLKTSYEQYF
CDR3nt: TGTGCCAGCAGCTTTAGCCTTAAAACGTCCTACGAGCAGTACTTC

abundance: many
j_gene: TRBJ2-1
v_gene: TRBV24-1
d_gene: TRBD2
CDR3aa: CATSDRTSGNYNEQFF
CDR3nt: TGTGCCACCAGTGACCGTACTAGCGGGAATTACAATGAGCAGTTCTTC

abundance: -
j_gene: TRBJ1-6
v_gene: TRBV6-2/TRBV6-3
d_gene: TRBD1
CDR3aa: CASISRDRGRSPLHF
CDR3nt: TGTGCCAGCATTTCCCGGGACAGGGGGCGATCCCCCCTCCACTTT

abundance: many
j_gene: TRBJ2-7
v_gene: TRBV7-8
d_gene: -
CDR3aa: CASSLRSQDGEQYF
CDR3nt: TGTGCCAGCAGCTTACGGAGCCAGGACGGCGAGCAGTACTTC

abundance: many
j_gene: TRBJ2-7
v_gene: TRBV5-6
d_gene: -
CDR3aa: CASSLGVSSYEQYF
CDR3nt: TGTGCCAGCAGCCTCGGAGTCAGCTCCTACGAGCAGTACTTC

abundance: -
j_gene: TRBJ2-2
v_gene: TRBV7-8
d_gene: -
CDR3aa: CASSPRTATGELFF
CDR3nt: TGTGCCAGCAGCCCGCGGACAGCTACCGGGGAGCTGTTTTTT

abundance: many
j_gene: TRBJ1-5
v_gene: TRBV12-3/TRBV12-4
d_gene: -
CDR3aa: CASSPDNNQPQHF
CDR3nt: TGTGCCAGCAGTCCCGATAATAATCAGCCCCAGCATTTT

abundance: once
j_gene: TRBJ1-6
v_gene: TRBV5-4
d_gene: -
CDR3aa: CASSSAGLFGSPLHF
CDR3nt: TGTGCCAGCAGTTCGGCCGGGCTGTTTGGGTCACCCCTCCACTTT

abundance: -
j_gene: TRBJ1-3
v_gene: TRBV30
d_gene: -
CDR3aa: CVVRNPGNTIYF
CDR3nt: TGTGTTGTGCGAAATCCTGGAAACACCATATATTTT